This TCR beta chain was observed in a study of beta chain features in type 1 diabetes. cDNA synthesis used the whole RNA isolate, giving expressed TCRB sequences. Millions of reads, on average, came from each naive, central memory and regulatory T cell sample. Produced via immunoSEQ multiplex PCR; TCRdb's table is partial and in-frame only. Altogether hundreds of thousands of clones are present, about an eighth being singletons, with the ten largest covering approximately 0.045%. Trimming removed 1 base at V and 2 bases at J, with 7 bases between. The CDR3 extends over 14 amino acids. From germline, CDR1 is SGHRS and CDR2 YFSETQ. Points from the study as a whole: Moderately but significantly shorter TCRB CDR3s were found in Type 1 diabetes patients in all four CD4+ subsets. The analysis here could not establish whether HLA type shapes TCRB rearrangement.

Concerning this clone itself: Its antigen is as yet unknown.

The clonotype comes from a young woman in good health. Material for sequencing was naive CD4+ T cells from blood. The chain has TRBV5-1 and TRBJ1-3, with D uncertain. The CDR3 spells CASSLSGAGNTIYF. DNA for the CDR3: TGCGCCAGCAGCTTGTCCGGGGCTGGAAACACCATATATTTT.